This T cell receptor (beta chain) was identified in a study of Ad26.COV2.S vaccination and SARS-CoV-2 variants. V was cut by 4 bases and J by 0 bases, with 15 bases left in between. The CDR3 contains 17 residues. Per the germline V gene, CDR1 is MGHRA and CDR2 is YSYEKL. Sequencing was performed with immunoSEQ multiplex PCR; in TCRdb, only in-frame clones are kept and a portion is missing. Of about 180,000 clones in the sample, 87% are singletons; the top ten hold around 6.3%. This TCR was sampled from a human donor who had recovered from COVID-19. Sample: peripheral blood, taken after recovery from COVID-19. V gene TRBV4-1 combines with J gene TRBJ1-4; D is undetermined. This CDR3 reads CASSRTVGPATNEKLFF. CDR3 sequence (DNA): TGCGCCAGCAGCCGGACCGTGGGCCCAGCAACTAATGAAAAACTGTTTTTT.